The clone carrying this T cell receptor (beta chain) appeared a few times. Its antigen is still unknown. A junction boundary mismatches the germline segment, possibly from a read error. TCRdb fed the 5' RACE reads into MiXCR, producing one record per CDR3 protein. This sample has roughly 700,000 distinct CDR3 sequences, with 8.6% found just once. The sample comes from a study of identical twins. Regarding the study as a whole: For monozygotic twins, models underestimated out-of-frame TCR alpha sharing. The same donors were not followed; conclusions instead depended on cross-sectional statistical analysis.

CDR3 length equals 17 residues. Germline V gene data show CDR1 as SGHRS and CDR2 as YFSETQ. These data were also reused for a study on yellow fever vaccine responses in identical twins.

Input material: PBMCs. This TCR derives from a woman aged 18-29 years in good health. This chain uses TRBV5-1 with TRBJ2-1, with 15 positions matching TRBD2. CDR3 coding DNA: TGCGCCAGCAGCTCGGGACTAGCGGGGGGCTCCAACAATGAGCAGTTCTTC. Amino acids: CASSSGLAGGSNNEQFF. Together with reference TRBV5-1 and TRBJ2-1, the CDR3 gives the full variable domain: KAGVTQTPRYLIKTRGQQVTLSCSPISGHRSVSWYQQTPGQGLQFLFEYFSETQRNKGNFPGRFSGRQFSNSRSEMNVSTLELGDSALYLCASSSGLAGGSNNEQFFGPGTRLTVL.